Listed below are T cell receptor beta chains from one sample, sequenced in a study of cytomegalovirus exposure and HLA in healthy donors. The assay was immunoSEQ multiplex PCR, and TCRdb's table has in-frame clones only and misses some. Of 65,000 to 95,000 clones listed, around 95% are singletons. The material sequenced was PBMCs. The receptors come from a man between 18 and 29 years old in good health and CMV-seronegative. CDR3s include the opening cysteine and the closing phenylalanine or tryptophan. The D gene is left open where the match is weak.

V gene,D gene,J gene,CDR3 protein,CDR3 DNA
TRBV30,.,TRBJ1-6,CAWSGTAYNSPLHF,TGTGCCTGGAGTGGGACAGCCTATAATTCACCCCTCCACTTT
TRBV7-9,.,TRBJ2-3,CASSPYTISADTQYF,TGTGCCAGCAGCCCTTATACGATTAGCGCAGATACGCAGTATTTT
TRBV5-1,.,TRBJ1-1,CASSLVADMNTEAFF,TGCGCCAGCAGCTTGGTGGCAGACATGAACACTGAAGCTTTCTTT
TRBV29-1,.,TRBJ2-2,CSVADTGELFF,TGCAGCGTTGCAGACACCGGGGAGCTGTTTTTT
TRBV9,.,TRBJ1-2,CATPHYGYTF,TGTGCCACCCCTCACTATGGCTACACCTTC
TRBV11-2,TRBD2,TRBJ2-2,CASSLVQRGNTGELFF,TGTGCCAGCAGCTTAGTCCAGCGGGGGAACACCGGGGAGCTGTTTTTT
TRBV6-1,.,TRBJ1-1,CASSAAGSLTEAFF,TGTGCCAGCAGTGCGGCAGGGTCACTAACGGAAGCTTTCTTT
TRBV7-3,.,TRBJ2-5,CASSYRAQETQYF,TGTGCCAGCAGCTACAGGGCGCAAGAGACCCAGTACTTC
TRBV4-3,.,TRBJ2-1,CASSQDGRAEQFF,TGCGCCAGCAGCCAAGATGGGCGGGCCGAGCAGTTCTTC
TRBV7-2,TRBD2,TRBJ2-1,CASSLQASGGENEQFF,TGTGCCAGCAGCTTACAAGCTAGCGGGGGGGAAAATGAGCAGTTCTTC
TRBV30,.,TRBJ2-2,CAWSVKGGTGELFF,TGTGCCTGGAGTGTAAAAGGGGGCACCGGGGAGCTGTTTTTT
TRBV19,TRBD1,TRBJ1-1,CASSGEAGQGGTEAFF,TGTGCCAGTAGCGGGGAGGCGGGACAGGGAGGCACTGAAGCTTTCTTT
TRBV6-6,.,TRBJ2-7,CASRLAHLSYEQYF,TGTGCCAGCAGACTAGCCCACCTCTCCTACGAGCAGTACTTC
TRBV6-6,.,TRBJ2-7,CASREPGIYEQYF,TGTGCCAGCAGGGAGCCGGGGATATACGAGCAGTACTTC